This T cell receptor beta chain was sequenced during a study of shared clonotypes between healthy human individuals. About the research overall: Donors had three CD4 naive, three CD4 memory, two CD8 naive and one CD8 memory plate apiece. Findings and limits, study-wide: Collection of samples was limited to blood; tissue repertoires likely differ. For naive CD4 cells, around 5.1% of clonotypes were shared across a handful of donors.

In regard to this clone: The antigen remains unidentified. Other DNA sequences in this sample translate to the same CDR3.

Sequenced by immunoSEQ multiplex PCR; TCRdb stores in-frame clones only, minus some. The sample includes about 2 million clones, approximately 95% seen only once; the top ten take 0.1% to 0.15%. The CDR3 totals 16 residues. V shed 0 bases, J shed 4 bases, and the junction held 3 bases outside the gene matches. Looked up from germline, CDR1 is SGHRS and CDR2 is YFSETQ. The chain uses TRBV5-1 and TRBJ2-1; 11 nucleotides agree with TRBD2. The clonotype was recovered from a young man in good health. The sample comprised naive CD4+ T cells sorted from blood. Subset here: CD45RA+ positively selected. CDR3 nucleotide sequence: TGCGCCAGCAGCTTGGTACTAGCGGGGGCATACAATGAGCAGTTCTTC. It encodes CASSLVLAGAYNEQFF.